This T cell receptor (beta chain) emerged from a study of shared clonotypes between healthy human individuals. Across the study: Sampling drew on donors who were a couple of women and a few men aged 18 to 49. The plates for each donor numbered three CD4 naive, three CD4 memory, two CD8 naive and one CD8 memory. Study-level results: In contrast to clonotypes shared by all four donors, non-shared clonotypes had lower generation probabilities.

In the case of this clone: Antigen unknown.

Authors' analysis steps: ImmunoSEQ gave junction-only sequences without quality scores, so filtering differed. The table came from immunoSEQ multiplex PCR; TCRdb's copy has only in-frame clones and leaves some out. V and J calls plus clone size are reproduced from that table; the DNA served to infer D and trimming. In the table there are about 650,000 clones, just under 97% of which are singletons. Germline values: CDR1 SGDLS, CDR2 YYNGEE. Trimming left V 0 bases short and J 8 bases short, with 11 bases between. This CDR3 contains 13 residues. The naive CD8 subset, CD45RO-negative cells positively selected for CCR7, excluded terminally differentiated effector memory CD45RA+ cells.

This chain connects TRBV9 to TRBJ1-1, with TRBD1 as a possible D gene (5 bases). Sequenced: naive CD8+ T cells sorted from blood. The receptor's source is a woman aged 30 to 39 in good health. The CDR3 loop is CASSVGSRVEAFF. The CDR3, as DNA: TGTGCCAGCAGCGTAGGGAGCAGGGTAGAAGCTTTCTTT.